One and the same sample provided the 5 T cell receptor beta chains below, sequenced in a study of blood T cell repertoires in COVID-19. Method: immunoSEQ multiplex PCR; TCRdb's copy keeps in-frame clones and lacks some. The table includes 150,000 to 200,000 clones, over 75% detected once. The sequenced sample was PBMCs or T cells enriched from blood (not recorded which). The receptors derive from a woman aged 18-29 years who had recovered from COVID-19.

This chain connects TRBV5-8 to TRBJ2-7; 7 bases are shared with TRBD2. Germline V CDR1 and CDR2: SGHTS, YDEGEE. The CDR3 contains 17 residues. V was clipped by 1 base and J by 4 bases; unmatched bases: 14. DNA of the CDR3: TGTGCCAGCAGCTTGATGTCTGGCGGGAGTATATTATACGAGCAGTACTTC. As protein: CASSLMSGGSILYEQYF.

The V call is TRBV4-3, the J call TRBJ1-4; no firm D call. V was pared by 0 bases and J by 4 bases, with 3 bases between. Germline CDR1 reads LGHNA; CDR2 reads YSLEER. There are 13 residues in the CDR3. The chain's CDR3 is CASSQDLNEKLFF. In DNA, the CDR3 is TGCGCCAGCAGCCAAGATCTTAATGAAAAACTGTTTTTT.

CDR3 DNA sequence: TGTGCCAGCTCACCACGGGCTGTCTCTGGAAACACCATATATTTT. Amino acid sequence: CASSPRAVSGNTIYF. This chain links TRBV18 with TRBJ1-3; D remains ambiguous. The ends were cut back, 1 base at V and 0 bases at J, with 7 bases in the middle. Germline loops: CDR1 KGHSH, CDR2 LQKENI. The CDR3 consists of 15 residues.

This clone was counted once. This sequence joins TRBV28 and TRBJ1-1, with D perhaps matching TRBD1 (5 bases). Germline V lookup: CDR1 MDHEN, CDR2 SYDVKM. Trimming shortened V by 5 bases and J by 6 bases, and 28 bases separated the two germline ends. This CDR3 is 18 amino acids long. The CDR3 DNA sequence: TGTGCCAGCAGTCTCACCGGGGGGACGGGACGGCACGGCGCTGAAGCTTTCTTT. Protein: CASSLTGGTGRHGAEAFF.

This chain uses TRBV7-8 with TRBJ1-6; 7 bases align to TRBD1. The CDR3 loop spans 14 amino acids. Germline V lookup: CDR1 SGHVS, CDR2 FQNEAQ. V shed 5 bases and J 6 bases; nucleotides not matched to a gene: 4. The CDR3 here is CASSAGQFNSPLHF. The CDR3 DNA reads as TGTGCCAGCAGCGCGGGACAGTTTAATTCACCCCTCCACTTT.